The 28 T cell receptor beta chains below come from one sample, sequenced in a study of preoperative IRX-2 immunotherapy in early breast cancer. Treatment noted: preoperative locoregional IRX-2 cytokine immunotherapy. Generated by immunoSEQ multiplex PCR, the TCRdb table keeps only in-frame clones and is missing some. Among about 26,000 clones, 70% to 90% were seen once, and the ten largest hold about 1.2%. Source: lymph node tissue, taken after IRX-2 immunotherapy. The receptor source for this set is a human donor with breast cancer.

CDR3 DNA: TGTGCCAGTAAAGACAGCCAAGCAACTAATGAAAAACTGTTTTTT. Translation gives CASKDSQATNEKLFF. The chain carries TRBV19 and TRBJ1-4; tentatively, D is TRBD1 (5 bases). The V gene lost 7 bases and the J gene lost 0 bases, with 12 bases spanning the gap. CDR3 length: 15 residues. Germline V gene sequence: CDR1 LNHDA, CDR2 SQIVND (reference sequence).

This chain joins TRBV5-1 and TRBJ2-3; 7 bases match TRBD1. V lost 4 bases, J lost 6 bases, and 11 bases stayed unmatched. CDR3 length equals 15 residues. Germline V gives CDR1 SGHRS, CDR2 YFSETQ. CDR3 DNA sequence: TGCGCCAGCAGCGAAGGGGGCGGCGGGTCGGATACGCAGTATTTT. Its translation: CASSEGGGGSDTQYF.

The CDR3 nucleotides are TGTGCCAGCAGTTACCTAGACACTGGCAATGGGCCCCAGCATTTT. Its translation: CASSYLDTGNGPQHF. The chain is built from TRBV6-8 and TRBJ1-5; no firm D call. Germline V lookup: CDR1 MNHGY, CDR2 SAAAGT. The CDR3 sequence is 15 residues long. Between the trimmed V and J ends, which lost 2 bases and 9 bases, there was a span of 17 bases.

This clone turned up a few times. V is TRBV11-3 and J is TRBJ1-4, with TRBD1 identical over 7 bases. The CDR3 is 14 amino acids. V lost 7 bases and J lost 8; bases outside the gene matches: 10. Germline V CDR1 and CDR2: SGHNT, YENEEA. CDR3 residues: CASTGRDSGEKLFF. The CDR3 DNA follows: TGTGCCAGCACTGGTCGGGACAGTGGGGAAAAACTGTTTTTT.

The CDR3 spells CAWSIQDREKLFF. For the CDR3, the DNA is TGTGCCTGGAGTATCCAGGATAGGGAAAAACTGTTTTTT. The rearrangement uses TRBV30 and TRBJ1-4; the D is unclear. CDR3 size: 13 residues. Trimming took off 2 bases at V and 8 bases at J, with 12 bases between the two ends. In germline, CDR1 is GTSNPN, CDR2 SVGIG (reference sequence). The whole variable domain, filled in from reference TRBV30 and TRBJ1-4, reads SQTIHQWPATLVQPVGSPLSLECTVEGTSNPNLYWYRQAAGRGLQLLFYSVGIGQISSEVPQNLSASRPQDRQFILSSKKLLLSDSGFYLCAWSIQDREKLFFGSGTQLSVL.

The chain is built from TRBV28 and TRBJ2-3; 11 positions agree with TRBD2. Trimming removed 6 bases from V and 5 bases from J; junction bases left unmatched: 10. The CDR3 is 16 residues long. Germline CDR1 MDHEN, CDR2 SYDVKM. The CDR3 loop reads CASSYLAGGLVDTQYF. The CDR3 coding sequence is TGTGCCAGCAGCTACTTAGCGGGGGGGCTTGTAGATACGCAGTATTTT.

The CDR3 DNA follows: TGTGCCAGTAGTATAGATTGGACGAACACTGAAGCTTTCTTT. Amino acid sequence: CASSIDWTNTEAFF. V and J are TRBV19 and TRBJ1-1; D call uncertain. The CDR3 totals 14 residues. The germline CDR1 and CDR2 sequences are LNHDA and SQIVND (reference sequence). V was trimmed by 0 bases and J by 1 base, leaving 6 bases between them.

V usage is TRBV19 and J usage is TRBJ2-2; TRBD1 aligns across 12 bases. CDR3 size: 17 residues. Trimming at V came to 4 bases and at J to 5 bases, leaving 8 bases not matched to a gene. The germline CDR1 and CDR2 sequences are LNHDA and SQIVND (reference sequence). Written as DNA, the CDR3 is TGTGCCAGTAGTAACCCGGGACAGGGGGCATTTACCGGGGAGCTGTTTTTT. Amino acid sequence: CASSNPGQGAFTGELFF.

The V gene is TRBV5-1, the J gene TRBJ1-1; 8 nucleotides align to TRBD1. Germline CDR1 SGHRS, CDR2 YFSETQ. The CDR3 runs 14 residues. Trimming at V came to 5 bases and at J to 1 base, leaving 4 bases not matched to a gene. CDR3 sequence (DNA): TGCGCCAGCAGGAAGGACAGGGCGAACACTGAAGCTTTCTTT. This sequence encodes CASRKDRANTEAFF.

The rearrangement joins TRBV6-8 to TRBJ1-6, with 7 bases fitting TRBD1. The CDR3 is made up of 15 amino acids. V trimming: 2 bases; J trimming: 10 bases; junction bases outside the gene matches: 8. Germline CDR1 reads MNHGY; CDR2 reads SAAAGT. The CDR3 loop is CASSYTGVGGSPLHF. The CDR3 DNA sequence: TGTGCCAGCAGTTACACAGGGGTAGGAGGCTCACCCCTCCACTTT.

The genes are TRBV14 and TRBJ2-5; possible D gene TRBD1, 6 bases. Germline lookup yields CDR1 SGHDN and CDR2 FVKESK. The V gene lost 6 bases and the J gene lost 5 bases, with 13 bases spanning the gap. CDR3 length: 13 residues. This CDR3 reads CASSWGQWETQYF. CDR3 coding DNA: TGTGCCAGCAGTTGGGGGCAGTGGGAGACCCAGTACTTC. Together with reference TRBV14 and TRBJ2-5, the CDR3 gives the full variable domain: EAGVTQFPSHSVIEKGQTVTLRCDPISGHDNLYWYRRVMGKEIKFLLHFVKESKQDESGMPNNRFLAERTGGTYSTLKVQPAELEDSGVYFCASSWGQWETQYFGPGTRLLVL.

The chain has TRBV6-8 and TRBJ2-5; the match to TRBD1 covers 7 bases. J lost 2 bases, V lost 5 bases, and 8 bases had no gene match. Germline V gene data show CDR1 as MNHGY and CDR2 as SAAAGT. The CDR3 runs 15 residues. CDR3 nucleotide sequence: TGTGCCAGCAGTGGAATTAGGGACAGACAAGAGACCCAGTACTTC. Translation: CASSGIRDRQETQYF.

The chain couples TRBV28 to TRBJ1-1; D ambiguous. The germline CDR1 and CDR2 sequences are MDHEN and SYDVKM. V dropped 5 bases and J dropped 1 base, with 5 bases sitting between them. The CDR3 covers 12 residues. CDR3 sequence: CASSVRNTEAFF. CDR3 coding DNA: TGTGCCAGCAGTGTAAGGAACACTGAAGCTTTCTTT.

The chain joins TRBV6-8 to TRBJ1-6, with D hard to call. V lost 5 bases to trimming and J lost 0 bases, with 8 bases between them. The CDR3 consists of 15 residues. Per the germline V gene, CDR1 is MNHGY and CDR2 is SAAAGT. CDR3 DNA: TGTGCCAGCAGTCCCCAGAGCTCCTATAATTCACCCCTCCACTTT. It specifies CASSPQSSYNSPLHF.

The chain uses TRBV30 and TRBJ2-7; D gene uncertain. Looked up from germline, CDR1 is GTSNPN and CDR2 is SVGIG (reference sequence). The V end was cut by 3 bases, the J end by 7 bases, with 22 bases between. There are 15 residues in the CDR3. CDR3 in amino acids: CAWSFSEDWLREQYF. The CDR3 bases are TGTGCCTGGAGCTTCTCGGAAGACTGGCTGAGGGAGCAGTACTTC.

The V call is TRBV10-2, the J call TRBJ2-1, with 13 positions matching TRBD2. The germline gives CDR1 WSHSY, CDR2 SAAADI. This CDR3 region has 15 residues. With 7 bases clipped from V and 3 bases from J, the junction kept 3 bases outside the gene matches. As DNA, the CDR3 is TGCGCCAGCAAAACTAGCGGGGGGGGCTACAATGAGCAGTTCTTC. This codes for CASKTSGGGYNEQFF.

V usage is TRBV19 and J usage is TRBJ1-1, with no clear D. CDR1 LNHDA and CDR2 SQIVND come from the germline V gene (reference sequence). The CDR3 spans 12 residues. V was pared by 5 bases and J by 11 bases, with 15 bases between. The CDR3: CASSPRGLYAFF. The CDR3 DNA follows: TGTGCCAGTAGTCCCCGCGGTTTGTACGCTTTCTTT. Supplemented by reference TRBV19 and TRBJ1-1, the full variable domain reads DGGITQSPKYLFRKEGQNVTLSCEQNLNHDAMYWYRQDPGQGLRLIYYSQIVNDFQKGDIAEGYSVSREKKESFPLTVTSAQKNPTAFYLCASSPRGLYAFFGQGTRLTVV.

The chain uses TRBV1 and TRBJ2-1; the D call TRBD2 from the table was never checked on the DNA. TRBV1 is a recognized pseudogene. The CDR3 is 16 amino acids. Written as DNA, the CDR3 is TGCGCCAGCAGCCGGGCTAGCGGGGGCACCTACAATGAGCAGTTCTTC. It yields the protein CASSRASGGTYNEQFF.

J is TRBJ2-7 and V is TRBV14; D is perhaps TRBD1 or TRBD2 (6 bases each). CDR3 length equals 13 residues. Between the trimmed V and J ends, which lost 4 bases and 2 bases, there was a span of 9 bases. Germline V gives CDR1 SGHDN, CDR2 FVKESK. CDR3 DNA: TGTGCCAGCAGCCCAAGGGGGGCCTACGAGCAGTACTTC. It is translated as CASSPRGAYEQYF. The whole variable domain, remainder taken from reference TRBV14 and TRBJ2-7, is EAGVTQFPSHSVIEKGQTVTLRCDPISGHDNLYWYRRVMGKEIKFLLHFVKESKQDESGMPNNRFLAERTGGTYSTLKVQPAELEDSGVYFCASSPRGAYEQYFGPGTRLTVT.

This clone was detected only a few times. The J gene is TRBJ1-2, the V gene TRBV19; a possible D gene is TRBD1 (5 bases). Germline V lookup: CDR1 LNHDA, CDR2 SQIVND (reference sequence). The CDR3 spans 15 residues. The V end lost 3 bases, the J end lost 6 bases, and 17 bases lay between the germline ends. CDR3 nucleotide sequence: TGTGCCAGTAGTATCGGGTTGGGGGGAGCGGATGGCTACACCTTC. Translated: CASSIGLGGADGYTF.

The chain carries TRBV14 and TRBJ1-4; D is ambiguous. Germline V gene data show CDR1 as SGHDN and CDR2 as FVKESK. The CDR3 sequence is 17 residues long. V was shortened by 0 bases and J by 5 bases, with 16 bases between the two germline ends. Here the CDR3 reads CASSQETKGTPNEKLFF. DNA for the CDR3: TGTGCCAGCAGCCAAGAGACTAAGGGTACGCCGAATGAAAAACTGTTTTTT.

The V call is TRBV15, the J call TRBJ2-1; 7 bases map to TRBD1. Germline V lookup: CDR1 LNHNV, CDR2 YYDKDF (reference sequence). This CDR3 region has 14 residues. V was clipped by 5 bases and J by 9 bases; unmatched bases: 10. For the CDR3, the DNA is TGTGCCACCAGCCGAGGGGGCGAACAGTTTGAGCAGTTCTTC. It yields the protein CATSRGGEQFEQFF.

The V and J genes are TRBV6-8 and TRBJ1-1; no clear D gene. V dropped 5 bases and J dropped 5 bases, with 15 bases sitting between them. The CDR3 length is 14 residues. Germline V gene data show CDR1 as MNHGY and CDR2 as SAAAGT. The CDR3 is CASSRSLSGTEAFF. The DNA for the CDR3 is TGTGCCAGCAGTCGATCCCTTAGTGGGACTGAAGCTTTCTTT.

The CDR3 loop is CASSTGGNQPQHF. CDR3 in DNA: TGTGCCAGCTCAACAGGGGGCAATCAGCCCCAGCATTTT. The chain is built from TRBV18 and TRBJ1-5; 7 bases agree with TRBD1. The ends lost 5 bases at V and 2 bases at J; junction bases unmatched: 0. This CDR3 is 13 amino acids long. Germline CDR1 and CDR2: KGHSH and LQKENI.

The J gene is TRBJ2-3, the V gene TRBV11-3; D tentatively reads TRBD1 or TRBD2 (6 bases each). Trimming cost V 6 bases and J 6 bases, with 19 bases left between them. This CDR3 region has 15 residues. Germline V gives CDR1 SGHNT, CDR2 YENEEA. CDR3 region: CASSPDGGPLDTQYF. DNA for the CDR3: TGTGCCAGCAGTCCAGATGGGGGGCCCCTCGATACGCAGTATTTT.

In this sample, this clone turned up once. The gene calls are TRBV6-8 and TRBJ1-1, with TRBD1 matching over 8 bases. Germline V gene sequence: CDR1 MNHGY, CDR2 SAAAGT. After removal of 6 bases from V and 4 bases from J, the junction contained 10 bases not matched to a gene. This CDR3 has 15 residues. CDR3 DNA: TGTGCCAGCAGCCAACCCCCAGGGGGCGGCACTGAAGCTTTCTTT. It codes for CASSQPPGGGTEAFF.

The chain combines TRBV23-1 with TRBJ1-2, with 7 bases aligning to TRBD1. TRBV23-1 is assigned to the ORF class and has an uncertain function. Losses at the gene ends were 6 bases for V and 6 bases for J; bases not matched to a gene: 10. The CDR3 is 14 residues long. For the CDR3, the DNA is TGCGCCAGCAGCCTCGGGACAGTATCTCATGGCTACACCTTC. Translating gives CASSLGTVSHGYTF.

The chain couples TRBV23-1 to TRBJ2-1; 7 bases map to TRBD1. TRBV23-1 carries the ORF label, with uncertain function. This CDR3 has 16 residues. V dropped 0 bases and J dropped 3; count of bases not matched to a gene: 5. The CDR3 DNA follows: TGCGCCAGCAGTCAATCACGCCGGGACAGCTACAATGAGCAGTTCTTC. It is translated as CASSQSRRDSYNEQFF.